These T cell receptor beta chains were read from a single sample in a study of CD8 T cells in Susac syndrome. TCRdb re-derived calls from the immunoSEQ multiplex PCR reads in MiXCR, one entry per CDR3 protein. This sample has around 130,000 distinct CDR3 sequences, with roughly 96% found just once. Sequencing input: CD4+ T cells from PBMCs. These receptors originate from a human donor in good health. Both conserved end residues are part of each CDR3. The D gene is left open where the match is weak. For some rows the clone size is stated as once, few or many, or as a class when expanded; others skip it.

D	V	J	size	DNA	CDR3
TRBD2	TRBV7-2	TRBJ2-2	.	TGTGCCAGCAGTCTAGCGGCAGTTAACACCGGGGAGCTGTTTTTT	CASSLAAVNTGELFF
.	TRBV29-1	TRBJ1-2	.	TGCAGCGTTGATAATGTCAACGGCTACACCTTC	CSVDNVNGYTF
.	TRBV5-1	TRBJ2-1	.	TGCGCCAGCAGGCCAACCGGAAGGACAGCTAATAAACCTCACAATGAGCAGTTCTTC	CASRPTGRTANKPHNEQFF
.	TRBV6-5	TRBJ1-1	.	TGTGCCAGCAGTTACAAGTATAACACTGAAGCTTTCTTT	CASSYKYNTEAFF
.	TRBV30	TRBJ1-5	.	TGTGCCTGGAGTGTACGGGGGGCTGGAGATCAGCCCCAGCATTTT	CAWSVRGAGDQPQHF
.	TRBV5-4	TRBJ2-4	once	TGTGCCAGCAGCTTGATGGGGACCGAAAACATTCAGTACTTC	CASSLMGTENIQYF
.	TRBV3-1	TRBJ2-6	.	TGTGCCAGCAGCCGGGGATTCTCTGGGGCCAACGTCCTGACTTTC	CASSRGFSGANVLTF
TRBD1	TRBV3-1	TRBJ1-2	.	TGTGCCAGCAGCCAAGAGGCCGGACAGGGCTATGGCTACACCTTC	CASSQEAGQGYGYTF
.	TRBV12-3/TRBV12-4	TRBJ2-7	.	TGTGCCAGCAGCCCGAGGCCCCCAGATTTTGTCGAGCAGTACTTC	CASSPRPPDFVEQYF
TRBD2	TRBV28	TRBJ2-1	.	TGTGCCACCAGACTAGCGGGAGGGCCAGGTGAGCAGTTCTTC	CATRLAGGPGEQFF
.	TRBV7-9	TRBJ2-5	.	TGTGCCAGCAGCTTAAGGGGCAATCAAGAGACCCAGTACTTC	CASSLRGNQETQYF
.	TRBV29-1	TRBJ2-5	few	TGCAGCGTTGATGCCGGGGGAGAGACCCAGTACTTC	CSVDAGGETQYF
TRBD2	TRBV28	TRBJ2-7	once	TGTGCCAGCAGTCCGACTAGCGGGAGGCACTACGAGCAGTACTTC	CASSPTSGRHYEQYF
TRBD2	TRBV19	TRBJ2-1	.	TGTGCCAGTAGTAAGGGACTAGCGGGAGGAAAGGGTGAGCAGTTCTTC	CASSKGLAGGKGEQFF
.	TRBV5-1	TRBJ2-7	.	TGCGCCAGCAGCTTGGGGCTAGAAGTCTACGAGCAGTACTTC	CASSLGLEVYEQYF
.	TRBV19	TRBJ1-5	.	TGTGCCAGTAGTATCACGGGGGCAGGGAGGAAACAGCCCCAGCATTTT	CASSITGAGRKQPQHF
.	TRBV20-1	TRBJ2-5	.	TGCAGTGCTAGATCGGAGACCCAGTACTTC	CSARSETQYF
TRBD1	TRBV12-3/TRBV12-4	TRBJ2-7	.	TGTGCCAGCAGTATGGGGGACAGGGGGTACTTC	CASSMGDRGYF
.	TRBV29-1	TRBJ2-3	.	TGCAGCGTTACAGGATCAGATACGCAGTATTTT	CSVTGSDTQYF
.	TRBV24-1	TRBJ2-1	.	TGTGCCACCAGTGATTCCAGCGAGGATGAGCAGTTCTTC	CATSDSSEDEQFF
TRBD1	TRBV12-3/TRBV12-4	TRBJ1-1	.	TGTGCCAGCACCTTAAGGGGACAGGGGGCGGATGAAGCTTTCTTT	CASTLRGQGADEAFF
.	TRBV28	TRBJ2-1	.	TGTGCCAGCAGTCCCCCTGGGTACAATGAGCAGTTCTTC	CASSPPGYNEQFF
.	TRBV5-5	TRBJ2-7	.	TGTGCCAGCAGCTTGTCATGGGCGGGCGAGCAGTACTTC	CASSLSWAGEQYF
TRBD2	TRBV28	TRBJ2-7	.	TGTGCCAGCAGTTCTGGACTAGCGGGAGGTGGCGAGCAGTACTTC	CASSSGLAGGGEQYF
.	TRBV18	TRBJ2-1	.	TGTGCCAGCTCACCAGCATCCTGGGATGAGCAGTTCTTC	CASSPASWDEQFF
.	TRBV29-1	TRBJ2-3	.	TGCAGCGTTGTAAGGAGCGGGAGCACAGATACGCAGTATTTT	CSVVRSGSTDTQYF
TRBD1	TRBV28	TRBJ2-5	once	TGTGCCAGCAGCCGCGGGACAGGGGGCGGGAAGACCCAGTACTTC	CASSRGTGGGKTQYF
TRBD1	TRBV2	TRBJ2-2	.	TGTGCCAGCACGGGACAGGGGTCTACCGGGGAGCTGTTTTTT	CASTGQGSTGELFF
TRBD2	TRBV11-2	TRBJ2-1	.	TGTGCCAGCAGCTCTCAACTAGCGGGAGGGCACGACAATGAGCAGTTCTTC	CASSSQLAGGHDNEQFF
.	TRBV5-4	TRBJ2-7	.	TGTGCCAGCAGCTTGGCCTCGGGGCAGGCGAGCTCCTACGAGCAGTACTTC	CASSLASGQASSYEQYF
.	TRBV7-2	TRBJ1-5	.	TGTGCCAGCAGCTTGCAGGGCCTTAATCAGCCCCAGCATTTT	CASSLQGLNQPQHF
TRBD1	TRBV29-1	TRBJ1-1	once	TGCAGCGGAGGACAGGGGGACACTGAAGCTTTCTTT	CSGGQGDTEAFF
TRBD1	TRBV5-1	TRBJ2-7	.	TGCGCCAGCAGCTTCCGGGACAGAACCTACGAGCAGTACTTC	CASSFRDRTYEQYF
.	TRBV12-3/TRBV12-4	TRBJ1-3	.	TGTGCCAGCAGCCTGGCGGGGCAAGACACCATATATTTT	CASSLAGQDTIYF
.	TRBV29-1	TRBJ2-5	.	TGCAGCGTTCAGGCGGGGGAGACCCAGTACTTC	CSVQAGETQYF
.	TRBV7-2	TRBJ2-1	.	TGTGCCAGCACCCTAGCCTGGCGGCCCAATGAGCAGTTCTTC	CASTLAWRPNEQFF
TRBD1	TRBV3-1	TRBJ2-3	.	TGTGCCAGCAGCCAAGGGAGACAGGGGCCGGATACGCAGTATTTT	CASSQGRQGPDTQYF
.	TRBV29-1	TRBJ1-1	few	TGCAGCGTCGCCAGGGAGGGCACTGAAGCTTTCTTT	CSVAREGTEAFF
TRBD2	TRBV10-3	TRBJ2-7	.	TGTGCCATCAGAGGTACGAAGGAGGGAGGGCCATCCTACGAGCAGTACTTC	CAIRGTKEGGPSYEQYF
.	TRBV29-1	TRBJ2-7	.	TGCAGCGTTGGAGACAGCCACCTCTCCTACGAGCAGTACTTC	CSVGDSHLSYEQYF
.	TRBV4-1	TRBJ1-1	.	TGCGCCAGCAGTCCACAGGGTGGACATCTCTCTGAAGCTTTCTTT	CASSPQGGHLSEAFF
TRBD1	TRBV5-1	TRBJ2-7	once	TGCGCCAGCAGCTTATCCCCGGGACAGGGCTACGAGCAGTACTTC	CASSLSPGQGYEQYF
.	TRBV6-5	TRBJ1-2	once	TGTGCCAGCAGTTACTCTCACAGGGAGGGTAGTAACTATGGCTACACCTTC	CASSYSHREGSNYGYTF
.	TRBV3-1	TRBJ2-7	.	TGTGCCAGCAGCCAAGGCCCGACAGTTGGGTCCTACGAGCAGTACTTC	CASSQGPTVGSYEQYF
TRBD2	TRBV28	TRBJ2-3	.	TGTGCCAGCCAGACTAGCGGGAGGGCCCCAGATACGCAGTATTTT	CASQTSGRAPDTQYF
.	TRBV29-1	TRBJ2-7	.	TGCAGCGTTGAGTTCGGGGGTAGGAGGCACGAGCAGTACTTC	CSVEFGGRRHEQYF
.	TRBV3-1	TRBJ2-7	.	TGTGCCAGCAGCCAAGGATCAGTAGATGTGTTCGAGCAGTACTTC	CASSQGSVDVFEQYF
.	TRBV6-1	TRBJ2-1	.	TGTGCCAGCAGTGAAAGGCAGCCCTACAATGAGCAGTTCTTC	CASSERQPYNEQFF
.	TRBV2	TRBJ2-7	once	TGTGCCAGCAGTATGAGCGGGACATTCTACGAGCAGTACTTC	CASSMSGTFYEQYF
.	TRBV18	TRBJ2-2	.	TGTGCCAGCTCACCGCTGGGTGGCGGGGAGCTGTTTTTT	CASSPLGGGELFF
.	TRBV18	TRBJ2-3	.	TGTGCCAGCTCACGATCCAGGGCTGATACGCAGTATTTT	CASSRSRADTQYF